This T cell receptor beta chain emerged from a study of vaccination effects on CD4 cells after COVID-19. Scientists isolated CD4+ T cells after a roughly 9-day culture period ended. Each participant was given two doses of one vaccine (BNT162b2 or mRNA-1273). Negative nucleocapsid antibody tests before and after vaccination confirmed no previous SARS-CoV-2 infection. Profiled with immunoSEQ multiplex PCR; TCRdb holds only in-frame clones, not every one. The repertoire holds tens of thousands of clones, with about 67% as singletons. In the case of this clone: Its antigen remains unidentified.

CDR1 LNHNV and CDR2 YYDKDF come from the germline V gene (reference sequence). The CDR3 spans 18 residues. With 2 bases clipped from V and 4 bases from J, the junction kept 12 bases outside the gene matches. This receptor was identified in a human donor who received a COVID-19 vaccine. This chain joins TRBV15 and TRBJ1-1; 11 bases fit TRBD1. Sample: CD4+ T cells from PBMCs cultured without peptide, taken after COVID-19 vaccination. This chain's CDR3 is CATSRNGQGASWGTEAFF. The CDR3 DNA follows: TGTGCCACCAGCAGAAACGGACAGGGGGCTAGTTGGGGCACTGAAGCTTTCTTT.